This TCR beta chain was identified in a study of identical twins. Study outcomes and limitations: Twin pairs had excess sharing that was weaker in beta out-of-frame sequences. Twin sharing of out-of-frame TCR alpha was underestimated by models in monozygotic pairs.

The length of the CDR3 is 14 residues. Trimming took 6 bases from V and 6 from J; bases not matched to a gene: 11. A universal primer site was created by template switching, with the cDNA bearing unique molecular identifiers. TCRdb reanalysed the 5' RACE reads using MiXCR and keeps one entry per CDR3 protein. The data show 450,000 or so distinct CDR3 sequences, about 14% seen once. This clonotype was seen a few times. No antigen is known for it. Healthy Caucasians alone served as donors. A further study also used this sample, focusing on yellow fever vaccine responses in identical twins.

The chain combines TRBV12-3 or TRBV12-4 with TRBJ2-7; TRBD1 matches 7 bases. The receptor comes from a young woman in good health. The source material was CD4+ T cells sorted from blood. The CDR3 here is CASSLIGGDSEQYF. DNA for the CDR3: TGTGCCAGCAGCCTTATAGGGGGCGATTCCGAGCAGTACTTC.